These 2 T cell receptor beta chains share one sample of origin, sequenced in a study of identical twins (dated by TCRdb to 2016 to 2017). Libraries came from 5' RACE. These reads were obtained on an Illumina HiSeq 2000. TCRdb passed the public sequencing reads through fastp at Q25 and MiXCR, retaining productive beta sequences. Every CDR3 protein is listed once, alongside the most common genes and DNA of its rows. In all, the sample holds about 490,000 distinct CDR3 sequences, and roughly 15% of those were seen once. The top ten constitute around 0.4% of the sample. The same data also went into a second study, on yellow fever vaccine responses in identical twins.

Source material: CD4+ T cells sorted from blood. The receptors come from a woman aged 18-29 years in good health.

In its sample, this clonotype was seen a few times. CDR3 coding DNA: TGTGCCAGCAGTGCGTCCCGACAGGTTTTCTCTGGGGCCAACGTCCTGACTTTC. Translation: CASSASRQVFSGANVLTF. The V and J genes are TRBV6-1 and TRBJ2-6, with D possibly TRBD1 on 6 matching bases. V shed 4 bases and J shed 0 bases, with 16 bases lying between them. The CDR3 is 18 residues long. From germline, CDR1 is MNHNS and CDR2 SASEGT.

The sample holds a few counts of this clonotype. The rearrangement uses TRBV29-1 and TRBJ1-1, with D perhaps TRBD1 (6 bases). CDR3 size: 16 residues. Trimming took 1 base from V and 4 from J, leaving 19 bases between them. Germline loops: CDR1 SQVTM, CDR2 ANQGSEA. Written as DNA, the CDR3 is TGCAGCGTTGAAGGGCAGGGAGGCGGCAGGGGCACTGAAGCTTTCTTT. Protein product: CSVEGQGGGRGTEAFF. Full variable domain (outside the CDR3, taken from reference TRBV29-1 and TRBJ1-1): SAVISQKPSRDICQRGTSLTIQCQVDSQVTMMFWYRQQPGQSLTLIATANQGSEATYESGFVIDKFPISRPNLTFSTLTVSNMSPEDSSIYLCSVEGQGGGRGTEAFFGQGTRLTVV.